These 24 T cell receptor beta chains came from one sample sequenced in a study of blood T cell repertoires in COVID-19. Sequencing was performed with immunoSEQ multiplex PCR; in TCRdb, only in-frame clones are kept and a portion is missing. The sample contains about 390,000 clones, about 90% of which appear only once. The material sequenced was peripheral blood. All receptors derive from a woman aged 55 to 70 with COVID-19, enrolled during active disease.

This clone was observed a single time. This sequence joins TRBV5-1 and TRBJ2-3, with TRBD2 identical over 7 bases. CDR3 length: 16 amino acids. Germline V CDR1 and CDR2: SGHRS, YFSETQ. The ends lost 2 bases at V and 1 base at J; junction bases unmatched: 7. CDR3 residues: CASSFPSGVGTDTQYF. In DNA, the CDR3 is TGCGCCAGCAGCTTTCCAAGCGGGGTGGGCACAGATACGCAGTATTTT. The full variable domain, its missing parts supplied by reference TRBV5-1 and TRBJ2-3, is KAGVTQTPRYLIKTRGQQVTLSCSPISGHRSVSWYQQTPGQGLQFLFEYFSETQRNKGNFPGRFSGRQFSNSRSEMNVSTLELGDSALYLCASSFPSGVGTDTQYFGPGTRLTVL.

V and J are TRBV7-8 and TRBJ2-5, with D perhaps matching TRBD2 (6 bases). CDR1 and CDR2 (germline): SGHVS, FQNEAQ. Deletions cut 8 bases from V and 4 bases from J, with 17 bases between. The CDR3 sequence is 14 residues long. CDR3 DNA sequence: TGTGCCAGCTCTGCCGGGCTAGCGAGAGAGACCCAGTACTTC. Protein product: CASSAGLARETQYF.

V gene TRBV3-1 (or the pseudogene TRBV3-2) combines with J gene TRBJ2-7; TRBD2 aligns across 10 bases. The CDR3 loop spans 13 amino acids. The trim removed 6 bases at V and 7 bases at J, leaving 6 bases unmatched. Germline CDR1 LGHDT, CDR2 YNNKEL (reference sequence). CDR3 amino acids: CASRRTSGGEQYF. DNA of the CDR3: TGTGCCAGCAGGCGGACTAGCGGAGGAGAGCAGTACTTC.

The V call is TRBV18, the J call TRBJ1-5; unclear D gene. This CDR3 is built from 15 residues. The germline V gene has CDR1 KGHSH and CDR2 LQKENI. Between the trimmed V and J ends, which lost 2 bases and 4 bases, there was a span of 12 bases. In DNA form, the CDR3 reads TGTGCCAGCTCACCAGAGGGAGTAAGAAATCAGCCCCAGCATTTT. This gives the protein CASSPEGVRNQPQHF. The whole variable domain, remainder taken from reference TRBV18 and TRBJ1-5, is NAGVMQNPRHLVRRRGQEARLRCSPMKGHSHVYWYRQLPEEGLKFMVYLQKENIIDESGMPKERFSAEFPKEGPSILRIQQVVRGDSAAYFCASSPEGVRNQPQHFGDGTRLSIL.

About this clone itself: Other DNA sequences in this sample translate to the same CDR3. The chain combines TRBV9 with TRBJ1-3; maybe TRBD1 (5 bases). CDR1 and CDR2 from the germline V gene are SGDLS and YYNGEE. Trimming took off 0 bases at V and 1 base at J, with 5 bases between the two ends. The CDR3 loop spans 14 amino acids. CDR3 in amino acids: CASSVAGSGNTIYF. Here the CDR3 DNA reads TGTGCCAGCAGCGTAGCAGGGTCTGGAAACACCATATATTTT.

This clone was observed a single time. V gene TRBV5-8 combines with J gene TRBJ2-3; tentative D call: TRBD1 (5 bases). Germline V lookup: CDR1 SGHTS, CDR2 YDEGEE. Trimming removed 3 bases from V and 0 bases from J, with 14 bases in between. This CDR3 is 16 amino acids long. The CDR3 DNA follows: TGTGCCAGCAGCTCGGGTCCAGGGCTTAGCACAGATACGCAGTATTTT. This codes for CASSSGPGLSTDTQYF.

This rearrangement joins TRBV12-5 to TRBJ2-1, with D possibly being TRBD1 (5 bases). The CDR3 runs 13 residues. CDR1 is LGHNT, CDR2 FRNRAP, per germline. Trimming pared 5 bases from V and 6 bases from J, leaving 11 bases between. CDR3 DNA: TGTGCTAGTGGTCCCCAGGGTGGCAATGAGCAGTTCTTC. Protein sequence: CASGPQGGNEQFF.

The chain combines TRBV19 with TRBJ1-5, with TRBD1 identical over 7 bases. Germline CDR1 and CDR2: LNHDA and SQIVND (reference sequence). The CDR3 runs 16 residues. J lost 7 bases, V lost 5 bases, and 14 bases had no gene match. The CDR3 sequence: CASSAPRDSAQQPQHF. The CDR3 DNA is TGTGCCAGTAGTGCGCCCCGGGACAGCGCGCAGCAGCCCCAGCATTTT.

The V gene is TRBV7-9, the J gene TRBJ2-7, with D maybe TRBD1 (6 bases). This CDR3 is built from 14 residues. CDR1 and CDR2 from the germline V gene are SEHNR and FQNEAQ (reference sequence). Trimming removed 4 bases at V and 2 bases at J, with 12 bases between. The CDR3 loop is CASSSGDGPYEQYF. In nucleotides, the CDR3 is TGTGCCAGCAGCTCAGGGGACGGCCCCTACGAGCAGTACTTC.

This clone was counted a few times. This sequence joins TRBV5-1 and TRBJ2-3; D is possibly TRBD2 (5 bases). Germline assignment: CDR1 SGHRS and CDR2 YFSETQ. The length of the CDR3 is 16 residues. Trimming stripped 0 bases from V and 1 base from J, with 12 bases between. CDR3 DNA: TGCGCCAGCAGCTTGGAGAAAACCGGGGGCACAGATACGCAGTATTTT. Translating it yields CASSLEKTGGTDTQYF.

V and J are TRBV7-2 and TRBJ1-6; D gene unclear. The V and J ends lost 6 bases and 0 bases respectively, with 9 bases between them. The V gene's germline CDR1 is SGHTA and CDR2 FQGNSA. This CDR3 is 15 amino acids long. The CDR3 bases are TGTGCCAGCAGGGCTAGCAGCTCCTATAATTCACCCCTCCACTTT. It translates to CASRASSSYNSPLHF.

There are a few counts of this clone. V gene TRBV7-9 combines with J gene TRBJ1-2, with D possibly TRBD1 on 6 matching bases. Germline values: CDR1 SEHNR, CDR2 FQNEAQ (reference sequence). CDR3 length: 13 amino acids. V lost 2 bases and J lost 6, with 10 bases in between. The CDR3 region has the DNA TGTGCCAGCAGCTTATCAGGGGTCAATGGCTACACCTTC. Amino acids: CASSLSGVNGYTF.

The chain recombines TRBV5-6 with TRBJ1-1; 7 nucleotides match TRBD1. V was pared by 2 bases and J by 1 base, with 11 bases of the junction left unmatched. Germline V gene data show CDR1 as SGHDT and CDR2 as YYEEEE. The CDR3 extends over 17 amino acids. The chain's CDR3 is CASSLTGEVAANTEAFF. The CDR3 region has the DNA TGTGCCAGCAGCTTAACAGGGGAGGTTGCGGCGAACACTGAAGCTTTCTTT.

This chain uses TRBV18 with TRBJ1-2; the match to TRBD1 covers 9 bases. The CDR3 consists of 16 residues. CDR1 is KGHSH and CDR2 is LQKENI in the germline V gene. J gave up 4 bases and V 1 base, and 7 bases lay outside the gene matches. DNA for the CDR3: TGTGCCAGCTCACCACGGCGACAGGGGGAGATCTATGGCTACACCTTC. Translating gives CASSPRRQGEIYGYTF. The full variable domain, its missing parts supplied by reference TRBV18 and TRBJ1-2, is NAGVMQNPRHLVRRRGQEARLRCSPMKGHSHVYWYRQLPEEGLKFMVYLQKENIIDESGMPKERFSAEFPKEGPSILRIQQVVRGDSAAYFCASSPRRQGEIYGYTFGSGTRLTVV.

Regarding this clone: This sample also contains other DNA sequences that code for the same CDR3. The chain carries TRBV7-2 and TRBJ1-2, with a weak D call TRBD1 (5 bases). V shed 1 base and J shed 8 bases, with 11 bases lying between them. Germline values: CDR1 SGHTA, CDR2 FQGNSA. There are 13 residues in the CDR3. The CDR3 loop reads CASSLEGAGGYTF. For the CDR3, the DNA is TGTGCCAGCAGCTTAGAAGGGGCTGGGGGCTACACCTTC.

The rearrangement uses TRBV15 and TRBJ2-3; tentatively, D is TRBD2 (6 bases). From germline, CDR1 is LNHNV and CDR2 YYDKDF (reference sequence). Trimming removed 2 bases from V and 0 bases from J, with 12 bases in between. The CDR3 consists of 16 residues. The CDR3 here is CATSRKGAGSTDTQYF. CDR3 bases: TGTGCCACCAGCAGAAAAGGGGCGGGGAGCACAGATACGCAGTATTTT. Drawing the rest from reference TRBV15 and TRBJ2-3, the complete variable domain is DAMVIQNPRYQVTQFGKPVTLSCSQTLNHNVMYWYQQKSSQAPKLLFHYYDKDFNNEADTPDNFQSRRPNTSFCFLDIRSPGLGDTAMYLCATSRKGAGSTDTQYFGPGTRLTVL.

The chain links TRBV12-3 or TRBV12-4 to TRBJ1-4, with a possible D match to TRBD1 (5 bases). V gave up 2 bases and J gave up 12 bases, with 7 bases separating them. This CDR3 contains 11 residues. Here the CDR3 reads CASSLQGELFF. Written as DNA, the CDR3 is TGTGCCAGCAGTTTACAAGGGGAACTGTTTTTT.

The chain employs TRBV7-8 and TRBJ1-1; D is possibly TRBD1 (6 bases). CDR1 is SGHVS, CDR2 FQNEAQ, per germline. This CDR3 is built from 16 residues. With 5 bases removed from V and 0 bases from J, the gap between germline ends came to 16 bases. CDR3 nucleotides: TGTGCCAGCAGCGCTCACAGGGTGTCTATGAACACTGAAGCTTTCTTT. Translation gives CASSAHRVSMNTEAFF.

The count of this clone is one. This chain's CDR3 is CASQGGTGELFF. As DNA, the CDR3 is TGTGCCAGTCAGGGGGGCACCGGGGAGCTGTTTTTT. This sequence joins TRBV19 and TRBJ2-2, with D perhaps TRBD1 (7 bases). The V gene's germline CDR1 is LNHDA and CDR2 SQIVND (reference sequence). The length of the CDR3 is 12 residues. Trimming pared 8 bases from V and 4 bases from J, leaving 8 bases between.

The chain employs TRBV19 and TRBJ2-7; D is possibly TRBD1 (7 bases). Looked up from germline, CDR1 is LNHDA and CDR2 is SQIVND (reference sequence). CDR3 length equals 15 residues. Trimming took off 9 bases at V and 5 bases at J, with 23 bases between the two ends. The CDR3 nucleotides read TGTGCCAGCACCCCAGGGGGAGGCGGGGCCCACGAGCAGTACTTC. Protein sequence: CASTPGGGGAHEQYF.

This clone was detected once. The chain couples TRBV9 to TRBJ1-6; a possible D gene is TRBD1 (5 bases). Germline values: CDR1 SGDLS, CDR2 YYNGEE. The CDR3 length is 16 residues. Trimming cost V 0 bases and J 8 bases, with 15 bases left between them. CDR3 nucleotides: TGTGCCAGCAGCGTAGCTGGAGGGACTGGCTATTCACCCCTCCACTTT. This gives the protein CASSVAGGTGYSPLHF.

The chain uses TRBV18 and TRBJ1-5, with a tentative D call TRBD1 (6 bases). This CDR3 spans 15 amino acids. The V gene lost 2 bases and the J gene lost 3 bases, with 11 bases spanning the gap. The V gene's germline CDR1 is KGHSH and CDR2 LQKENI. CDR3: CASSPDRTVNQPQHF. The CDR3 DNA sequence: TGTGCCAGCTCACCAGATCGGACAGTCAATCAGCCCCAGCATTTT. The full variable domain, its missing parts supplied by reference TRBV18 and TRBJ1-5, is NAGVMQNPRHLVRRRGQEARLRCSPMKGHSHVYWYRQLPEEGLKFMVYLQKENIIDESGMPKERFSAEFPKEGPSILRIQQVVRGDSAAYFCASSPDRTVNQPQHFGDGTRLSIL.

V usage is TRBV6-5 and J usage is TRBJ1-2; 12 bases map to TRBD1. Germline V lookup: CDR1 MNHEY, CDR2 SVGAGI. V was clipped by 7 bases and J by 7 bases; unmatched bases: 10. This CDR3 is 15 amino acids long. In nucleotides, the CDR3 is TGTGCCAGCACCACCGGGACAGGGGGCGCCGGTGGCTACACCTTC. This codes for CASTTGTGGAGGYTF.

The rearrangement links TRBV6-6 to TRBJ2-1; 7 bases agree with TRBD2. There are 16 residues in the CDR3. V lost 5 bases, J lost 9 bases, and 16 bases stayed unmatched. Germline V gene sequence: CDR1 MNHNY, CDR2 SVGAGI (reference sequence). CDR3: CASSPRRSDAGVEQFF. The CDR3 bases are TGTGCCAGCAGTCCCCGAAGGTCAGATGCGGGGGTTGAGCAGTTCTTC.